The clone carrying this T cell receptor beta chain has more than one count but fewer than ten. Antigen unknown. This entry belongs to a study of shared clonotypes between healthy human individuals. The study, taken as a whole, reports: Incompleteness in sorted-subset sequencing, despite large depth, was shown by rarefaction. Compared with memory subsets, naive subsets generally had larger estimated richness.

Trimming cost V 4 bases and J 1 base, with 9 bases left between them. Germline CDR1 and CDR2: SQVTM and ANQGSEA. This CDR3 is built from 13 residues. Sequencing was at deep level. Method: immunoSEQ multiplex PCR; TCRdb's copy keeps in-frame clones and lacks some. The data hold about 680,000 clones, with about 74% observed a single time. Memory CD4+ cells were the fraction left after CD45RA+ naive selection. The receptor comes from a woman in her twenties or thirties in good health. The sequencing input was memory CD4+ T cells sorted from blood. Subset here: CD45RA-negative fraction. The rearrangement links TRBV29-1 to TRBJ2-3; D possibly corresponds to TRBD1 (6 bases). The CDR3 loop reads CSVGNRGTDTQYF. CDR3 nucleotides: TGCAGCGTTGGGAACAGGGGCACAGATACGCAGTATTTT.